This TCR beta chain was retrieved from a study of PD-L1 blockade in urothelial cancer. Study at large: Bladder-origin urothelial cancer in males covered twenty-five of 29 patients. Blood was evaluated 3 weeks (second dose) and 6 weeks after therapy began.

V was clipped by 3 bases and J by 3 bases, with 18 bases between them. The CDR3 loop spans 16 amino acids. Germline CDR1 GTSNPN, CDR2 SVGIG (reference sequence). Regarding this clone: Its antigen is as yet unknown.

Clones were sequenced by immunoSEQ multiplex PCR, and TCRdb holds only the in-frame ones, with some missing. The data contain under 95,000 clones, about 83% of them singletons. Findings and limits, study-wide: When measured at 3 weeks, tumor-associated blood clones expanded more in durable-benefit patients.

As to time point: pretreatment peripheral blood. Sequenced material: PBMCs, taken around atezolizumab (anti-PD-L1) treatment. This TCR was sampled from a man aged 55 to 70 with urothelial cancer. The rearrangement uses TRBV30 and TRBJ2-1; D might be TRBD2 (7 bases). The CDR3 reads CAWSPTRGGFYNEQFF. Written as DNA, the CDR3 is TGTGCCTGGAGCCCCACGAGGGGGGGATTCTACAATGAGCAGTTCTTC.